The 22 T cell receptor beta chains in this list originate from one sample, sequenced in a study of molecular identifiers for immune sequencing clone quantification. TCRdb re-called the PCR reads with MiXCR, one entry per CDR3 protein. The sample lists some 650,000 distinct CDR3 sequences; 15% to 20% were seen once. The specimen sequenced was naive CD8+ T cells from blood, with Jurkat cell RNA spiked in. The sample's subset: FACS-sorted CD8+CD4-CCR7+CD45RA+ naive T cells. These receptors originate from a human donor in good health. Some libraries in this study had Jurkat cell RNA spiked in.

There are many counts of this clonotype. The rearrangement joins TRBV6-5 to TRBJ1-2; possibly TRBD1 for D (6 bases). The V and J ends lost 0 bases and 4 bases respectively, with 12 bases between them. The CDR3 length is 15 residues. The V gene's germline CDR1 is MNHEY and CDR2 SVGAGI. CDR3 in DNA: TGTGCCAGCAGTTACTCTCGACAGGCCGCCTATGGCTACACCTTC. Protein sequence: CASSYSRQAAYGYTF.

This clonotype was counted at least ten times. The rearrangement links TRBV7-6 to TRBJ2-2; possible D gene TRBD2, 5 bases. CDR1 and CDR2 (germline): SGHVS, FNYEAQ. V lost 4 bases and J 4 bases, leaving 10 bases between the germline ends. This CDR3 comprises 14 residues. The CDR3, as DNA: TGTGCCAGCAGCTACTTCGAGGGCACCGGGGAGCTGTTTTTT. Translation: CASSYFEGTGELFF. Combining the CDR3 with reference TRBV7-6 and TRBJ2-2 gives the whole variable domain GAGVSQSPRYKVTKRGQDVALRCDPISGHVSLYWYRQALGQGPEFLTYFNYEAQQDKSGLPNDRFSAERPEGSISTLTIQRTEQRDSAMYRCASSYFEGTGELFFGEGSRLTVL.

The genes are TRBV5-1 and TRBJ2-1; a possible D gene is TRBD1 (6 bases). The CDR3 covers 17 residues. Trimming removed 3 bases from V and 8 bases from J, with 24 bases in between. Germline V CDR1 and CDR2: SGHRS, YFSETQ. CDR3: CASSWGPGPGVEDEQFF. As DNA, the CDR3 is TGCGCCAGCAGCTGGGGCCCGGGACCAGGGGTTGAGGATGAGCAGTTCTTC.

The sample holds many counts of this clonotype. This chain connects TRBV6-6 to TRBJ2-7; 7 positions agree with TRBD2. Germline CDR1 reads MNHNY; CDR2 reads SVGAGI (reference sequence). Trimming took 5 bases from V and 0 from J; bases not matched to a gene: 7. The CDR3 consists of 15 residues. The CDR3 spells CASSPETSPSYEQYF. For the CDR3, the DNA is TGTGCCAGCAGTCCCGAGACTAGCCCCTCCTACGAGCAGTACTTC.

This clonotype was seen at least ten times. The CDR3 bases are TGTGCCAGTAGTATTGGTGCCTCCTACGAGCAGTACTTC. Its protein is CASSIGASYEQYF. The V and J genes are TRBV19 and TRBJ2-7; D remains unclear. The germline V and J ends were trimmed by 3 bases and 0 bases, with 6 bases remaining between them. Germline CDR1 reads LNHDA; CDR2 reads SQIVND (reference sequence). CDR3 length: 13 residues.

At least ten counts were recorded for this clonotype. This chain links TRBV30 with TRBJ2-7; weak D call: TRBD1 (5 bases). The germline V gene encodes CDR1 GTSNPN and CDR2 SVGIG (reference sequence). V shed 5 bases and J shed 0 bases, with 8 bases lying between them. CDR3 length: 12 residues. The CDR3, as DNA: TGTGCCTGGGGCGACAGCTCCTACGAGCAGTACTTC. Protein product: CAWGDSSYEQYF.

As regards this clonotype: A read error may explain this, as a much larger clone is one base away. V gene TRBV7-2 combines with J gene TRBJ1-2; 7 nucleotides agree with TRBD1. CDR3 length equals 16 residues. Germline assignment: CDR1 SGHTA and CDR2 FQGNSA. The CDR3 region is CVSGTEGQLPNYGYTF. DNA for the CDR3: TGTGTCAGCGGGACAGAAGGACAGCTCCCTAACTATGGCTACACCTTC. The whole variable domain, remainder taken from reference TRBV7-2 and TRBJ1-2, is GAGVSQSPSNKVTEKGKDVELRCDPISGHTALYWYRQSLGQGLEFLIYFQGNSAPDKSGLPSDRFSAERTGGSVSTLTIQRTQQEDSAVYLCVSGTEGQLPNYGYTFGSGTRLTVV.

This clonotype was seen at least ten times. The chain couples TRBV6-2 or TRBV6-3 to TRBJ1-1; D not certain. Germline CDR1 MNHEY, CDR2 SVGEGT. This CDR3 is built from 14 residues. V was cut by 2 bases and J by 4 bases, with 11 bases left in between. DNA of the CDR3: TGTGCCAGCAGTTACGGATCCGGAATCACTGAAGCTTTCTTT. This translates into CASSYGSGITEAFF.

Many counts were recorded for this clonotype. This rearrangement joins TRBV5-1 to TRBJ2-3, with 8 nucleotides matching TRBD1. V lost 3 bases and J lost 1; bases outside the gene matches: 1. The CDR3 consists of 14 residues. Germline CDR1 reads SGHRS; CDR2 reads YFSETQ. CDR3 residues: CASSSTGGTDTQYF. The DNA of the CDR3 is TGCGCCAGCAGCTCGACAGGGGGCACAGATACGCAGTATTTT.

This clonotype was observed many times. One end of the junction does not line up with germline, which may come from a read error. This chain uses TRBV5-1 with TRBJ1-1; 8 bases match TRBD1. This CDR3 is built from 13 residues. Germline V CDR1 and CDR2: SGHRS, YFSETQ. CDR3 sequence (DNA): TGTGCCAGCAGCTTAGTACAGGGGGCTGAAGCTTTCTTT. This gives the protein CASSLVQGAEAFF.

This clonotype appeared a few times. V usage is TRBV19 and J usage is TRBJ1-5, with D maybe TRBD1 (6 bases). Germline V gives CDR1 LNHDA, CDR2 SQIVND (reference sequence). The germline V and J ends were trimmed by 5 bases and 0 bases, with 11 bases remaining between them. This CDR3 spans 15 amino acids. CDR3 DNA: TGTGCCAGTAGTCCTTGGACAGATAGCAATCAGCCCCAGCATTTT. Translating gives CASSPWTDSNQPQHF.

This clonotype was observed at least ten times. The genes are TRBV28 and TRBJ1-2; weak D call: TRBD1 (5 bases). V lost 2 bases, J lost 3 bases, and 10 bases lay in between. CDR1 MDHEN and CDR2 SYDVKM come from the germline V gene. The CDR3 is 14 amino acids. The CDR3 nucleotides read TGTGCCAGCAGTTTAAGTGGGGGACACTATGGCTACACCTTC. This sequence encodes CASSLSGGHYGYTF.

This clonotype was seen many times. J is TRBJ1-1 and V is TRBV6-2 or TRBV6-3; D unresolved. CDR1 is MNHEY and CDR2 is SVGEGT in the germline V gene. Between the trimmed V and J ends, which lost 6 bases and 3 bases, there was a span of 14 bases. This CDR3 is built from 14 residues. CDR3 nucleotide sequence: TGTGCCAGCAGGAGTACCGGGCCACACACTGAAGCTTTCTTT. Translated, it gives CASRSTGPHTEAFF.

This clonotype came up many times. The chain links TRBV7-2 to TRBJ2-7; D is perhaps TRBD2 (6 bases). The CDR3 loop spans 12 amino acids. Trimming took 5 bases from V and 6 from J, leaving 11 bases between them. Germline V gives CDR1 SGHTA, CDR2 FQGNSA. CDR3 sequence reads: CASSVGGLEQYF. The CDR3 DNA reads TGTGCCAGCAGCGTCGGGGGTCTCGAGCAGTACTTC.

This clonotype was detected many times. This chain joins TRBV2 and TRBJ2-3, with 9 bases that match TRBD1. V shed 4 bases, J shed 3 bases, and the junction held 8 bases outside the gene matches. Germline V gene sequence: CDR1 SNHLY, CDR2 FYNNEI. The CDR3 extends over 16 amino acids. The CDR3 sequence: CASSARDRAITDTQYF. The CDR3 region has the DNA TGTGCCAGCAGTGCCCGGGACAGGGCGATTACAGATACGCAGTATTTT.

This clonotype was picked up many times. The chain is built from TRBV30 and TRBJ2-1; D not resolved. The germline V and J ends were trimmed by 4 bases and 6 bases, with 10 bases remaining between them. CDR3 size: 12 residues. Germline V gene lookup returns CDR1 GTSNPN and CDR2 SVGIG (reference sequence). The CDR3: CAWTEEINEQFF. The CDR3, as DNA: TGTGCCTGGACCGAGGAAATCAATGAGCAGTTCTTC.

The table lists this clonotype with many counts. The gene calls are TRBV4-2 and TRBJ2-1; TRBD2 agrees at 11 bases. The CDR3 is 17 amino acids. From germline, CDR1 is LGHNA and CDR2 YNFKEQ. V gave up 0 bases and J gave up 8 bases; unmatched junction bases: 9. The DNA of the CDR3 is TGTGCCAGCAGCCAAGAAATAGCGGGAGGGCAGATAGATGAGCAGTTCTTC. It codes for CASSQEIAGGQIDEQFF.

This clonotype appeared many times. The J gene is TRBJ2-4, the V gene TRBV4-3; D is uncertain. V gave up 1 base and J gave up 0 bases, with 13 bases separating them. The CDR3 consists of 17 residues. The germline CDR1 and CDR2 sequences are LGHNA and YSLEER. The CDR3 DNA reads TGCGCCAGCAGCCAAGTTTTCAACACGCTAGCCAAAAACATTCAGTACTTC. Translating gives CASSQVFNTLAKNIQYF.

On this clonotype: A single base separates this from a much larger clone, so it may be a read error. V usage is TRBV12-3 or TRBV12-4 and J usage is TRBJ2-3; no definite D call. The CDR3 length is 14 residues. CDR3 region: CASRAVYSTDTQCF. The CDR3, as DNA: TGTGCCAGCAGGGCCGTCTATAGCACAGATACGCAGTGTTTT.

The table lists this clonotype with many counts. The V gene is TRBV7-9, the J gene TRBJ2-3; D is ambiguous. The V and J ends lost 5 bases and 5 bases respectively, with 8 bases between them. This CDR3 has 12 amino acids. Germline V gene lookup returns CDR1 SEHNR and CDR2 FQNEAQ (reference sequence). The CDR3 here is CASSRRVDTQYF. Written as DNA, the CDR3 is TGTGCCAGCAGCAGAAGGGTAGATACGCAGTATTTT.

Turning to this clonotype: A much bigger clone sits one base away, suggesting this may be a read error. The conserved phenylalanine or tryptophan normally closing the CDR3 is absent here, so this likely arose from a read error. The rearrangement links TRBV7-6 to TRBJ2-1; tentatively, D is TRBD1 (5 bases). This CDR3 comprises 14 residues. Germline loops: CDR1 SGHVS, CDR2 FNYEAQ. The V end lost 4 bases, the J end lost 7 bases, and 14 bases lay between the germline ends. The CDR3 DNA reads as TGTGCCAGCAGCTCGACAGTGGCCTCAAATGAGCAGTTCCTC. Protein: CASSSTVASNEQFL.

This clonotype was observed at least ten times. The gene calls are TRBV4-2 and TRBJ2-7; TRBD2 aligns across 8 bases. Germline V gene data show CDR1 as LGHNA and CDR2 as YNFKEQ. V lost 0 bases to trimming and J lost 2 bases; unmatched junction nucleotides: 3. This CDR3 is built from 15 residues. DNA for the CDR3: TGTGCCAGCAGCCAAGAGCTAGCGGGTACCTACGAGCAGTACTTC. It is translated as CASSQELAGTYEQYF.